The present TCR beta chain was sequenced within a study of blood T cells in healthy people across ages (dated by TCRdb to about 2015). Background for the entire study: In model experiments, template switching captured about one uniquely barcoded TCR beta cDNA molecule for every two T cells. Age-related changes in TCR beta repertoire diversity were measured in the study by deep sequencing normalized with unique cDNA molecular identifiers. To avoid experimental bias, donors of different ages were spread randomly across the sequencing lanes. Using the same blood draw, the study looked at two additional independent replicas of 1 million unique cDNA reads for two donors, one aged 18 to 29 and the other aged 80 or older. The donors were split into four age groups: young (average around 16 years), middle-aged (nearly 40), aged (about 56) and long-lived (under 85).

The full study reports these points: Since profiling was done on bulk unsorted PBMCs, naive and antigen-experienced compartments could not be conclusively compared. Compared with the aged group, more naive CD4+ T cells, fewer expanded clones and increased TCR diversity were shown by the long-lived group, suggesting age selection. There was a strong correlation between observed TCR beta diversity and the percentage of naive T cells measured by flow cytometry. Estimates of total diversity based on one million sequenced T cells were regarded as lower bounds and as underestimates. The CMV infection status of donors was not known, potentially confounding age-related changes in expanded clonotypes. Observed TCR beta diversity per million T cells fell roughly linearly with age, and a significant reduction was already apparent by age roughly 40.

From the germline V gene, CDR1 is SGHRS and CDR2 is YFSETQ. Measured from the cysteine to the phenylalanine, the CDR3 is 15 residues long. Solely the CDR3 DNA is kept, with 45 bases framed from the first base. Cut back by 4 bases and 8 bases, the V and J ends lie 18 bases apart. A remark on this clonotype: No antigen is known for it. Base quality data are lacking; no much larger clone is found one base away.

The donors were 40 or so Caucasian individuals from Russia, aged 6 to 90 years, who were systemically healthy. Each donor gave 8 to 10 milliliters of peripheral blood, collected into EDTA-treated Vacutainer tubes. Ficoll-Paque density-gradient centrifugation was used to isolate PBMCs, with at least 7 million obtained per sample. Total RNA, at least 6 micrograms per sample, was extracted from PBMCs with Trizol reagent. For every donor, flow cytometry on a PBMC aliquot measured the percentage of naive CD45RAhigh/CD27high T cells. Libraries were prepared through 5' RACE. Sequencing instrument: Illumina HiSeq 2500. The second PCR ran for roughly 7 to 12 cycles and used a J-beta primer mix along with a sample-barcoded 5' primer. Each TCR beta cDNA molecule received a unique molecular identifier from a template-switch 5' adaptor carrying 12 random nucleotides. At least 3 million CDR3-containing paired-end reads were obtained from each sample. First-strand cDNA synthesis was performed from all RNA using the Mint cDNA synthesis kit, with priming by a TRBC-specific oligonucleotide. Following uracil-DNA glycosylase treatment, all cDNA underwent a first 18-cycle PCR with the universal primers M1SS and BC2_uni_R. In the original analysis: For normalization, 1 million high-quality reads, each with a distinct molecular identifier, were randomly selected from each sample. Instead of being binned into consensus sequences, reads with shared molecular identifiers were discarded. MiTCR, set to a Q25 quality threshold and the strictest error-elimination algorithm, was used for CDR3 identification, clonotype clustering and error correction. A nonparametric unseen species model with Euler transformation was used to estimate a lower bound on total TCR beta diversity. TCRdb ran its own pipeline on the public reads, namely fastp trimming at Q25 and MiXCR clone calling, and kept in-frame beta chains. A single entry per CDR3 protein holds the most common genes and DNA from its merged rows. These V and J calls are TCRdb output, not the study's own analysis. The sample table lists hundreds of thousands of distinct CDR3 sequences, more than 45% of them with a count of one. The ten largest clones represent roughly 12% of the sample.

The sample consisted of blood. The receptor comes from a woman of 80 years or more in good health. The sequence links TRBV5-1 to TRBJ1-4, with TRBD1 tentatively as D gene (6 bases match). The nucleotide sequence reads as follows: TGCGCCAGCAGCCGGGTCGGCAGGGGAGTCGAAAAACTGTTTTTT. It encodes CASSRVGRGVEKLFF.